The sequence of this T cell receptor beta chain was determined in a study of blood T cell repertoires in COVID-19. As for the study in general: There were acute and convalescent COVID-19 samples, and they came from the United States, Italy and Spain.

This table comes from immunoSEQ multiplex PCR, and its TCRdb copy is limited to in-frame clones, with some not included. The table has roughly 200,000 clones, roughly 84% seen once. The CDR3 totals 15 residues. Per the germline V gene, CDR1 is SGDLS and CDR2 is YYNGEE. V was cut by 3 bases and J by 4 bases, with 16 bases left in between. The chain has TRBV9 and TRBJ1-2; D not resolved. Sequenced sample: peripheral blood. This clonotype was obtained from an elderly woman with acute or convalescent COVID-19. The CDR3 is CASSGDPGSLYGYTF. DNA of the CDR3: TGTGCCAGCAGCGGAGATCCAGGCAGCCTCTATGGCTACACCTTC.